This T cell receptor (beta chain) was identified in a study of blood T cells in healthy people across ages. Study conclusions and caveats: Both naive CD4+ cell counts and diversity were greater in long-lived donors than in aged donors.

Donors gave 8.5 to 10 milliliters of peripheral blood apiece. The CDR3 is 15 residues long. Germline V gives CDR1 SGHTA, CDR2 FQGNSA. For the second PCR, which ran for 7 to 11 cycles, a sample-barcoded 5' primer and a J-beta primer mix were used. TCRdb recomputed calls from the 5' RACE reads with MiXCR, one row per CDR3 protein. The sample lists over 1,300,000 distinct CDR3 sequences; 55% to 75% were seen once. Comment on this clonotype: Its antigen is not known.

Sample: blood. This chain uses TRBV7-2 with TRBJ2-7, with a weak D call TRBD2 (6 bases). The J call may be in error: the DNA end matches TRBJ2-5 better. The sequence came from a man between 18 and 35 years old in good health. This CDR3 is CASSLVELAGETQYF. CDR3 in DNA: TGTGCCAGCAGCTTAGTAGAACTAGCAGGGGAGACCCAGTACTTC.